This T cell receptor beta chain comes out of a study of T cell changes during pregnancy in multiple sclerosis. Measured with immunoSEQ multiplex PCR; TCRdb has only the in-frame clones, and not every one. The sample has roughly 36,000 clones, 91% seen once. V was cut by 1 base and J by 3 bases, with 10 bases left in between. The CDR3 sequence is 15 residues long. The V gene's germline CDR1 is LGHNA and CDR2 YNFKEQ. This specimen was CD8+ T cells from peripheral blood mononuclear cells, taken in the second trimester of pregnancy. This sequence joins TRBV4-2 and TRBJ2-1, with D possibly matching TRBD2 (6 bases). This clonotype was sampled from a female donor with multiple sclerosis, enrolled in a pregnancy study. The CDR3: CASSQGRGGYNEQFF. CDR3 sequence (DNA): TGTGCCAGCAGCCAAGGTAGGGGAGGCTACAATGAGCAGTTCTTC.